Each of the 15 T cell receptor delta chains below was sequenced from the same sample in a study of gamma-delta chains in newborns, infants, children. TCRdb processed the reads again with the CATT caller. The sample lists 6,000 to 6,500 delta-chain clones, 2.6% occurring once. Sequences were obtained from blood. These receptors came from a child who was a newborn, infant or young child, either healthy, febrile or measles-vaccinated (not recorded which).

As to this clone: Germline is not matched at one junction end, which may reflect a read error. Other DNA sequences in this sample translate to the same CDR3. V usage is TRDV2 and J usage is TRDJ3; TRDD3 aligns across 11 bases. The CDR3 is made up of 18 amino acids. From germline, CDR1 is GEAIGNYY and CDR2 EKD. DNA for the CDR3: TGTGCCTGTGACAGACTGGGGGATAGCACCTGGGACACCCGGCAGATGTTTTTC. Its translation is CACDRLGDSTWDTRQMFF.

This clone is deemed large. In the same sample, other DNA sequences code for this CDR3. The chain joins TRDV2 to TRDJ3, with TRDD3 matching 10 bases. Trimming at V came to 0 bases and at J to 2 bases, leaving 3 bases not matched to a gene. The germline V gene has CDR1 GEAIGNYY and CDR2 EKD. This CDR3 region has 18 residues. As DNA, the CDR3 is TGTGCCTGTGACACCGGGGGATACGGCACCTGGGACACCCGACAGATGTTTTTC. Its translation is CACDTGGYGTWDTRQMFF.

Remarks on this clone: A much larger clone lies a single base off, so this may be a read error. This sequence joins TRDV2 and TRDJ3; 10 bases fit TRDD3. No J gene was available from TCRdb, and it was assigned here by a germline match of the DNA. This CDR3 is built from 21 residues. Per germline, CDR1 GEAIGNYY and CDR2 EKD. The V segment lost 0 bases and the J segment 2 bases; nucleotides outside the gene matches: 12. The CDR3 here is CACDTVLGGDTKPWDTRQMFF. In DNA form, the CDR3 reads TGTGCCTGTGACACCGTTCTCGGGGGGGATACGAAGCCCTGGGACACCCGACAGATGTTTTTC.

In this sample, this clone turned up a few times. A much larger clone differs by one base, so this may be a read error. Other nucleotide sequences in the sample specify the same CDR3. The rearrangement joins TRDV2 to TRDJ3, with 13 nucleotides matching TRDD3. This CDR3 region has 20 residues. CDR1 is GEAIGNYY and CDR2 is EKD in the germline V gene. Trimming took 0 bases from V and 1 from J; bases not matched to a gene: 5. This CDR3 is CACDTVLGDTRSWDTRQMFF. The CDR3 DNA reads TGTGCCTGTGACACCGTACTGGGGGATACGCGTTCCTGGGACACCCGACAGATGTTTTTC.

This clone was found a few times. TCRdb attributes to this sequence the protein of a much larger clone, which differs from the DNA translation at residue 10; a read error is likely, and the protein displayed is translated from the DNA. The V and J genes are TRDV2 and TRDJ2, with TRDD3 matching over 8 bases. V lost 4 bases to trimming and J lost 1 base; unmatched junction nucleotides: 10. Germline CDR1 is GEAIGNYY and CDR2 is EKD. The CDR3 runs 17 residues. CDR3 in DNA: TGTGCCTGTGATCAAGTACTGGGGGGTGTTTTGACAGCACAACTCTTCTTT. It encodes CACDQVLGGVLTAQLFF.

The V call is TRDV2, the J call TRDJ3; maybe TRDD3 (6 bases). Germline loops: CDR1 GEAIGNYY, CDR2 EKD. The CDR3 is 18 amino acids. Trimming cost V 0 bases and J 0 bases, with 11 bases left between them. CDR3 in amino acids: CACDTPGDPSWDTRQMFF. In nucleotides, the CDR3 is TGTGCCTGTGACACCCCTGGGGACCCCTCCTGGGACACCCGACAGATGTTTTTC.

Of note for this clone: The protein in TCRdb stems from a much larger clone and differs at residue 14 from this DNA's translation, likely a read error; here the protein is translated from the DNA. Written as DNA, the CDR3 is TGTGCCTGTGACGCCGTACTGGGGGCTTGGGACACCCGACCGATGTTTTTC. This gives the protein CACDAVLGAWDTRPMFF. V usage is TRDV2 and J usage is TRDJ3; 8 nucleotides align to TRDD3. The CDR3 extends over 17 amino acids. In germline, CDR1 is GEAIGNYY, CDR2 EKD.

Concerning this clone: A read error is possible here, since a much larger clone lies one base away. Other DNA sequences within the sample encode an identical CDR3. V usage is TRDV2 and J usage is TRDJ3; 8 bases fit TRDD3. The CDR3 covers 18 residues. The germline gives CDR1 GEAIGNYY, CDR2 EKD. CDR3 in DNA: TGTGCCTGCGACAGACTGGGGGCAAGCTCCTGGGACACCCGACAGATGTTTTTC. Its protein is CACDRLGASSWDTRQMFF.

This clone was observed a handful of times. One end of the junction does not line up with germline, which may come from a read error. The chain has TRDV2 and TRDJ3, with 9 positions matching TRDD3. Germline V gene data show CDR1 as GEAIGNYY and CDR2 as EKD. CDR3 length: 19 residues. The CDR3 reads CACGTVYWGSSWDTRQMFF. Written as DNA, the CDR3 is TGTGCCTGTGGCACCGTGTACTGGGGGAGCTCCTGGGACACCCGACAGATGTTTTTC.

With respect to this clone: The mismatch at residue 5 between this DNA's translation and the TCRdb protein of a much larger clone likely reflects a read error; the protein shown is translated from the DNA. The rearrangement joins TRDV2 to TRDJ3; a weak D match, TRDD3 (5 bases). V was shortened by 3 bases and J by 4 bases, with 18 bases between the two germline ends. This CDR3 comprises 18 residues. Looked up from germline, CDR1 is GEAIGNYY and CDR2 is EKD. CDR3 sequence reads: CACDSAGTRSWDTRQMFF. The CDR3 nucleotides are TGTGCCTGTGACTCCGCGGGGACCCGCTCTTGGGACACCCGACAGATGTTTTTC.

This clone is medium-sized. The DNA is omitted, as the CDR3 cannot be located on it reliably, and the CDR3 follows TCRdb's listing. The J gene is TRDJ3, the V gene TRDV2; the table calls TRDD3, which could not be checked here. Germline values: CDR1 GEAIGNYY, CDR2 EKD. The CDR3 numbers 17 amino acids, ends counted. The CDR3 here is CACDTWGIFWDTRQMFF.

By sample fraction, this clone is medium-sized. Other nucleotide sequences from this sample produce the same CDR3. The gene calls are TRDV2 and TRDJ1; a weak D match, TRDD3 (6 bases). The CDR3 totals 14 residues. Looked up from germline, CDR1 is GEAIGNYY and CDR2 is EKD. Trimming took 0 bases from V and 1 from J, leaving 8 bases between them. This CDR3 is CACDTLGVTDKLIF. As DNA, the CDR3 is TGTGCCTGTGACACCTTGGGGGTCACCGATAAACTCATCTTT.

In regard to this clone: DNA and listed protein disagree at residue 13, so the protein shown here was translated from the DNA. DNA for the CDR3: TGTGCCTGTGACACGTTGGGGGATGTGTCAGCACAACCCTTCTTT. The encoded protein is CACDTLGDVSAQPFF. J is TRDJ2 and V is TRDV2; 8 bases are a match to TRDD3. Looked up from germline, CDR1 is GEAIGNYY and CDR2 is EKD. The CDR3 sequence is 15 residues long.

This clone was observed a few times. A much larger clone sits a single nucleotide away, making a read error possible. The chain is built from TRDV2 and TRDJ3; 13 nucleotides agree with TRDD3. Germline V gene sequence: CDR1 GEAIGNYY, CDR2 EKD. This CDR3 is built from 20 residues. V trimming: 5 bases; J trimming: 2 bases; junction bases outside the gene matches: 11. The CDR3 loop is CACGSLLGDTLPWDTRQMFF. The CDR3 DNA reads TGTGCCTGTGGCTCGCTACTGGGGGATACGCTCCCCTGGGACACCCGACAGATGTTTTTC.

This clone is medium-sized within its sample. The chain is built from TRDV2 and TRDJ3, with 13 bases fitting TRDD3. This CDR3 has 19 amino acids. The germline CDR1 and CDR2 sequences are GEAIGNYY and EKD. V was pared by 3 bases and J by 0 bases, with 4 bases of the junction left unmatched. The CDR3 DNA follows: TGTGCCTGTGACGTACTGGGGGATACGAGCTCCTGGGACACCCGACAGATGTTTTTC. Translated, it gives CACDVLGDTSSWDTRQMFF.